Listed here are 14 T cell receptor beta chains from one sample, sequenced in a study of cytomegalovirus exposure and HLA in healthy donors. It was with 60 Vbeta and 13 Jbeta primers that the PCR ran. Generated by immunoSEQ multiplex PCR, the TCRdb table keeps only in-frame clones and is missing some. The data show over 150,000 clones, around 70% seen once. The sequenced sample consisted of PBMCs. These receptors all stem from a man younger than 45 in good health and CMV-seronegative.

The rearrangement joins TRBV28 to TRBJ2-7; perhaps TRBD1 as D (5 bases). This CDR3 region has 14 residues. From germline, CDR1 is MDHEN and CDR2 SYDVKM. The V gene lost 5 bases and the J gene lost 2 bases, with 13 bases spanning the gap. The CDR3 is CASSTSRDTYEQYF. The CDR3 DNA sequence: TGTGCCAGCAGTACATCCAGGGATACCTACGAGCAGTACTTC.

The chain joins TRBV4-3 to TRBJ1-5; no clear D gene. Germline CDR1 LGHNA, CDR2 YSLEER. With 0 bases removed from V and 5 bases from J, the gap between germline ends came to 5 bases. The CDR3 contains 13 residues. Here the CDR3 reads CASSQELYQPQHF. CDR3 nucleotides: TGCGCCAGCAGCCAAGAACTGTATCAGCCCCAGCATTTT.

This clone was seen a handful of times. The CDR3, as DNA: TGCAGCGCCGCACCAGGGGACCCCTACGAGCAGTACTTC. Its translation is CSAAPGDPYEQYF. This chain links TRBV29-1 with TRBJ2-7; perhaps TRBD1 as D (6 bases). The V and J ends lost 7 bases and 2 bases respectively, with 15 bases between them. The CDR3 has 13 amino acids. From germline, CDR1 is SQVTM and CDR2 ANQGSEA.

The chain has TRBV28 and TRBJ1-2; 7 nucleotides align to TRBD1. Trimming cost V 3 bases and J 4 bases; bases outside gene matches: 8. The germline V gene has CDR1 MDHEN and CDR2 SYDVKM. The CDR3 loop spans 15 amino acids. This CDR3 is CASSFGDRRIYGYTF. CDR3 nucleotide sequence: TGTGCCAGCAGTTTTGGGGACAGAAGGATCTATGGCTACACCTTC.

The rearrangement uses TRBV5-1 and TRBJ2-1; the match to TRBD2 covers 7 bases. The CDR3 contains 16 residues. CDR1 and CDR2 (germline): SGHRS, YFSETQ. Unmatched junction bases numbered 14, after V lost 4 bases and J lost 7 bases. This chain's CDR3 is CASSPWGGLEVNEQFF. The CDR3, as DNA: TGCGCCAGCAGCCCCTGGGGGGGACTTGAAGTTAATGAGCAGTTCTTC.

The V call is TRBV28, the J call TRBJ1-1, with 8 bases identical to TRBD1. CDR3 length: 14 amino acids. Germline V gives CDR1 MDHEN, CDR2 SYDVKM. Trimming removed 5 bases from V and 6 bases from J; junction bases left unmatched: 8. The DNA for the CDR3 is TGTGCCAGCAGTAGACAGGGGCGCGGCCCTGAAGCTTTCTTT. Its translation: CASSRQGRGPEAFF.

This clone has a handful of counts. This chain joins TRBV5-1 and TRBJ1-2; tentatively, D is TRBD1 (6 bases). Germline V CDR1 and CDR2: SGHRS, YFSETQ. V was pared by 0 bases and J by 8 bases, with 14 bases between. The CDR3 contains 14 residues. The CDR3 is CASSLDRDIVGYTF. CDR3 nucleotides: TGCGCCAGCAGCTTGGACAGGGACATTGTGGGCTACACCTTC.

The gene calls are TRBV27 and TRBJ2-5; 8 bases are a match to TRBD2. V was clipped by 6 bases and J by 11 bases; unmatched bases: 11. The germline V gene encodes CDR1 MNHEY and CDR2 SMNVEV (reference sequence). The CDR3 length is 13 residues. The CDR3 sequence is CASRIAGGGEQYF. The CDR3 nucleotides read TGTGCCAGCAGGATTGCGGGGGGCGGTGAGCAGTACTTC.

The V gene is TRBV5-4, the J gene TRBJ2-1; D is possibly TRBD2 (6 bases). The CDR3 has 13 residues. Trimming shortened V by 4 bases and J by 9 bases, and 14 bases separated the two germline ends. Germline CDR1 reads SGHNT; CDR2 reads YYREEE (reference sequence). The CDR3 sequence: CASSPRPGSEQFF. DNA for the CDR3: TGTGCCAGCAGCCCCCGACCCGGGAGTGAGCAGTTCTTC.

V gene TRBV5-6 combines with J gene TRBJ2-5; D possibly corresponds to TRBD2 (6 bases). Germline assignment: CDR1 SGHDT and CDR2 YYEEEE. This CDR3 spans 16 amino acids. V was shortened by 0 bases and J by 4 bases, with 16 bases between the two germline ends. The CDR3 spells CASSLARQGGLETQYF. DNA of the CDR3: TGTGCCAGCAGCTTGGCCCGTCAGGGAGGTTTAGAGACCCAGTACTTC.

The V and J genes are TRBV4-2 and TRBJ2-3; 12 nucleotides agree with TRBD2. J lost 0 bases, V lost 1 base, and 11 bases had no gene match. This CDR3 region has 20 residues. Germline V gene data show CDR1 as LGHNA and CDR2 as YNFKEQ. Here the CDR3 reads CASSQVEASSGGASTDTQYF. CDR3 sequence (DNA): TGTGCCAGCAGCCAAGTCGAGGCGTCTAGCGGGGGGGCGAGCACAGATACGCAGTATTTT.

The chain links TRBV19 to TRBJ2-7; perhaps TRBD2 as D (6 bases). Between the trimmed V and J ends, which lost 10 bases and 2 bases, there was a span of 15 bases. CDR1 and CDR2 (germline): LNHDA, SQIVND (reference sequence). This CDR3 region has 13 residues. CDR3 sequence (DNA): TGTGCCACCAGTTGGACGGGGGCCTACGAGCAGTACTTC. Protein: CATSWTGAYEQYF.

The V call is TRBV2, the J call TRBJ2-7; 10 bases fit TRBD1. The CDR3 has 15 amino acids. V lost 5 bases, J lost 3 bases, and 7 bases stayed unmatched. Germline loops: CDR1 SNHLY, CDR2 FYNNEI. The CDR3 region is CASSPGQGSIYEQYF. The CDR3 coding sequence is TGTGCCAGCAGTCCGGGACAGGGGAGCATCTACGAGCAGTACTTC.

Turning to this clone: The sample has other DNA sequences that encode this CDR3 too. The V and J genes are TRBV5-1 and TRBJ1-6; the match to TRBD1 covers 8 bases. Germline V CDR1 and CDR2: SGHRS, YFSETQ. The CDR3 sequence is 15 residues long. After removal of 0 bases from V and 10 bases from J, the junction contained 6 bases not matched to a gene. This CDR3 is CASSLAGTGRSPLHF. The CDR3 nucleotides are TGCGCCAGCAGCTTGGCCGGGACAGGAAGATCACCCCTCCACTTT. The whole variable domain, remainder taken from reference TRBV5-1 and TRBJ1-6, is KAGVTQTPRYLIKTRGQQVTLSCSPISGHRSVSWYQQTPGQGLQFLFEYFSETQRNKGNFPGRFSGRQFSNSRSEMNVSTLELGDSALYLCASSLAGTGRSPLHFGNGTRLTVT.